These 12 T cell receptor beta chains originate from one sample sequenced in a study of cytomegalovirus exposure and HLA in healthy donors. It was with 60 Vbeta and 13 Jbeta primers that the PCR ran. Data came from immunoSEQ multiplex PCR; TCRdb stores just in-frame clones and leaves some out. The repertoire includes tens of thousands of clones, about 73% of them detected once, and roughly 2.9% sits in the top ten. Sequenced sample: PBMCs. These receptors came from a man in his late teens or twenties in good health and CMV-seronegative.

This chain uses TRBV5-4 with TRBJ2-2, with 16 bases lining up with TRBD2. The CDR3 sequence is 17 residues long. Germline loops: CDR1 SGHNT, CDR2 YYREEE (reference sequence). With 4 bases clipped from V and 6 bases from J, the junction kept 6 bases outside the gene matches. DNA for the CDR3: TGTGCCAGCAGCCGGGGACTAGCGGGAGGGACAGCCGGGGAGCTGTTTTTT. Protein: CASSRGLAGGTAGELFF. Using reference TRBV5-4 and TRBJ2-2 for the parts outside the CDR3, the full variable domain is ETGVTQSPTHLIKTRGQQVTLRCSSQSGHNTVSWYQQALGQGPQFIFQYYREEENGRGNFPPRFSGLQFPNYSSELNVNALELDDSALYLCASSRGLAGGTAGELFFGEGSRLTVL.

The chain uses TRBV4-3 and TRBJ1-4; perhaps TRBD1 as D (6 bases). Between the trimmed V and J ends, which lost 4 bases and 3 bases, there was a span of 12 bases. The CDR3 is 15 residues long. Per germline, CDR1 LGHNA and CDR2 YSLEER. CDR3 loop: CASSREDSSNEKLFF. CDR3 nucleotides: TGCGCCAGCAGCCGAGAGGACAGCTCTAATGAAAAACTGTTTTTT.

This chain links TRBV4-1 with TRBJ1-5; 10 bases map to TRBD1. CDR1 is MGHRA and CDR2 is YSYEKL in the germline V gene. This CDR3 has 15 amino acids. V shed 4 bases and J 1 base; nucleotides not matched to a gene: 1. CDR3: CASSLDRGSNQPQHF. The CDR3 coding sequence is TGCGCCAGCAGCCTGGACAGGGGGAGCAATCAGCCCCAGCATTTT.

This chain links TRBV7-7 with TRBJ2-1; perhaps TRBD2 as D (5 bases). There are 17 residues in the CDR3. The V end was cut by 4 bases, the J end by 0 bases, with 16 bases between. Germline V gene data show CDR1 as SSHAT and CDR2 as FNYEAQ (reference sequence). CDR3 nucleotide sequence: TGTGCCAGCAGCTCCAGCGGCAAGGAGAGCTCCTACAATGAGCAGTTCTTC. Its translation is CASSSSGKESSYNEQFF.

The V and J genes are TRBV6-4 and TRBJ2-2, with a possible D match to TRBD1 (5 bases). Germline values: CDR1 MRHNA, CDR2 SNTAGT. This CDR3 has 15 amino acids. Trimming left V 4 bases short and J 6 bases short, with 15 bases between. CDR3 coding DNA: TGTGCCAGCAGTGTGCAGGGTGGATTCGCCGGGGAGCTGTTTTTT. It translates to CASSVQGGFAGELFF.

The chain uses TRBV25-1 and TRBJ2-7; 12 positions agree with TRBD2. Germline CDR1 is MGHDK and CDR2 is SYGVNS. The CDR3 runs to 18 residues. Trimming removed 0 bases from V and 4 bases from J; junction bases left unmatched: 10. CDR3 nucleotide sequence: TGTGCCAGCAGTGAATATAAACTAGCGGGAGGCAAAACTTACGAGCAGTACTTC. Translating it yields CASSEYKLAGGKTYEQYF.

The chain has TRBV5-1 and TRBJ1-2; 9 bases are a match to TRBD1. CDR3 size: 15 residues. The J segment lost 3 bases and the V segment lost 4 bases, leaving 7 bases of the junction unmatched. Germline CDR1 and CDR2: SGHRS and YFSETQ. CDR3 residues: CASSPRTGVDYGYTF. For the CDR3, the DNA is TGCGCCAGCAGCCCCCGGACAGGGGTTGACTATGGCTACACCTTC. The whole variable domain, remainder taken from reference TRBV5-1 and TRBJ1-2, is KAGVTQTPRYLIKTRGQQVTLSCSPISGHRSVSWYQQTPGQGLQFLFEYFSETQRNKGNFPGRFSGRQFSNSRSEMNVSTLELGDSALYLCASSPRTGVDYGYTFGSGTRLTVV.

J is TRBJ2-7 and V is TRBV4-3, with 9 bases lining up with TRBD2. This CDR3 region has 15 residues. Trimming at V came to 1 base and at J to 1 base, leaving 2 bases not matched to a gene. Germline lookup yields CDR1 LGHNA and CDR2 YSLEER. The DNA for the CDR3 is TGCGCCAGCAGCCAAGGACTAGCGGATTCCTACGAGCAGTACTTC. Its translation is CASSQGLADSYEQYF.

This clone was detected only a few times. The CDR3 loop is CATSRDVGVGNTIYF. The CDR3 coding sequence is TGTGCCACCAGCAGAGATGTCGGGGTAGGAAACACCATATATTTT. The V call is TRBV15, the J call TRBJ1-3; D unresolved. Germline CDR1 reads LNHNV; CDR2 reads YYDKDF (reference sequence). The CDR3 loop spans 15 amino acids. V lost 0 bases to trimming and J lost 4 bases, with 10 bases between them.

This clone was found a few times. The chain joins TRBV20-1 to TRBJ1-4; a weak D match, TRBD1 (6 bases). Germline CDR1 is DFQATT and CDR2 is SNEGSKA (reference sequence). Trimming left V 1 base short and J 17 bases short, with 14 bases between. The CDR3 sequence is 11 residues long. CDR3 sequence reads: CSARGRQAAFF. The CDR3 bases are TGCAGTGCTAGAGGACGACAGGCTGCTTTTTTT.

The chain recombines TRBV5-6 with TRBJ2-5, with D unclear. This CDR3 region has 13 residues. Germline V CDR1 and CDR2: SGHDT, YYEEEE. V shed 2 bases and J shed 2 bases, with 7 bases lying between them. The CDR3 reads CASSFDTQETQYF. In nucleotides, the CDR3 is TGTGCCAGCAGCTTTGACACTCAAGAGACCCAGTACTTC.

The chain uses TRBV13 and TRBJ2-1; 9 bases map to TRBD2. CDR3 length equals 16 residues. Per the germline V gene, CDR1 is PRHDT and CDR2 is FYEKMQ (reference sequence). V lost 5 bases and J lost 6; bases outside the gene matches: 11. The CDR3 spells CASSPYPAGGFNEQFF. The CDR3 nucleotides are TGTGCCAGCAGCCCCTACCCGGCGGGAGGGTTCAATGAGCAGTTCTTC.